This T cell receptor beta chain was identified in a study of T-cell reconstitution after alpha-beta-depleted transplantation in children. Study results and caveats: Reportedly, roughly two months post-transplant, alpha-beta T cells arose from several hundred expanded graft clones. Where some patients showed high TCRbeta diversity at day 60, it came from recipient T cells and thymic progenitors that had survived. T-cell numbers and diversity one year post-transplant derived largely from freshly generated T cells.

This clonotype came up a few times. Its matching antigen is unknown. V was clipped by 2 bases and J by 0 bases, with 14 bases between them. The CDR3 totals 17 residues. CDR1 is SGHRS and CDR2 is YFSETQ in the germline V gene. Using unique molecular identifiers, the investigators prepared the TCRbeta library. TCRdb re-analysed the PCR reads in MiXCR, keeping a single row per CDR3 protein. The sample holds about 78,000 distinct CDR3 sequences, 13% to 15% seen once. The chain is built from TRBV5-1 and TRBJ1-4; D perhaps matches TRBD1 (6 bases). Material: PBMCs, mostly from graft donor cells, obtained 180 days after TCRalphabeta/CD19-depleted stem cell transplant. The clonotype was recovered from a male patient aged 2-10 years who had a stem cell transplant for acute lymphoblastic leukemia, so the T cells may come from the graft donor. The CDR3 spells CASSFGTHVATNEKLFF. CDR3 coding DNA: TGCGCCAGCAGCTTCGGGACACATGTTGCAACTAATGAAAAACTGTTTTTT.